This T cell receptor beta chain was sequenced during a study of blood T cell repertoires in COVID-19 (dated by TCRdb to about 2020). Regarding the complete study: Collaborator samples came from the United States, Italy and Spain and covered acute and convalescent phases of COVID-19. The prospective study material was composed of cDNA or gDNA derived from T cells, B-cell-depleted T cells, or PBMCs. Where available, HLA class I and class II types were taken from metadata supplied by the sample provider and were not determined by assay-based typing. The repertoires were made available in a free public database intended to serve as a resource for research on the immune response to SARS-CoV-2. Deeply sampled blood TCRbeta repertoires from subjects exposed to, actively infected with, or recovered from COVID-19 were included in the dataset. Samples were obtained from the ongoing ImmuneRACE study (first 160 participants) and from over 1,000 subjects provided by 6 global collaborators. Nearly every sample came with metadata listing a de-identified subject ID, COVID-19 status, age in years and sex.

Trimming costs V 2 bases and J 5 bases, and their ends lie 17 bases apart. The CDR3 numbers 16 residues from cysteine through phenylalanine. Only the CDR3 DNA stays, 48 bases, in frame from base 1. The CDR1 and CDR2 encoded by the germline V gene (reference sequence) are SGHNT and YYREEE. TCRbeta CDR3 regions were amplified from genomic DNA by means of the immunoSEQ Assay, a bias-controlled multiplex PCR. On the authors' methods: Nucleated cell counts per sample were estimated from amplification of reference gene primers within the assay. Sequence reads were collapsed and filtered to measure the absolute abundance of every unique TCRbeta CDR3 rearrangement. For each sample, productive Simpson clonality was calculated by taking the square root of Simpson's diversity index across productive rearrangements. TCRdb re-hosts the immuneACCESS table, in-frame sequences only. Its copies lack some clones; in the studies checked, an unresolved V gene accounts for under half of them, and the cause for the rest is not known. V, J and clone size are taken as reported in that table, and D and trimming were inferred from the DNA itself. The sample yields roughly 150,000 clones; more than 85% were counted once. The top ten hold less than 3% of the sample.

Notes on this clone: The specificity of this receptor is unknown. Per-nucleotide qualities are absent, and no much larger clonotype sits a single base away.

Study-wide conclusions, independent of this receptor: Clinical and demographic metadata were provided uncurated, with the amount varying by source and participant.

In Seattle, one collaborating source enrolled patients while the infection was active and tracked those patients longitudinally over the course of disease. The collaborating institutions used their own protocols to collect whole blood in K2EDTA tubes. For TCRbeta analysis, collaborator samples were shipped as frozen whole blood, as isolated PBMCs, or as DNA extracted from either sample type. The sequencing input was peripheral blood. The chain couples TRBV5-4 to TRBJ2-1, with a tentative D gene TRBD2 over 6 matching bases. This receptor was obtained from a woman older than 75 with COVID-19, enrolled during active disease. The bases read TGTGCCAGCAGCTTTTTAGTGGGGACTCTTGACAATGAGCAGTTCTTC. The encoded protein is CASSFLVGTLDNEQFF. Supplemented by the reference TRBV5-4 and TRBJ2-1 proteins around the CDR3, the complete variable domain is ETGVTQSPTHLIKTRGQQVTLRCSSQSGHNTVSWYQQALGQGPQFIFQYYREEENGRGNFPPRFSGLQFPNYSSELNVNALELDDSALYLCASSFLVGTLDNEQFFGPGTRLTVL.